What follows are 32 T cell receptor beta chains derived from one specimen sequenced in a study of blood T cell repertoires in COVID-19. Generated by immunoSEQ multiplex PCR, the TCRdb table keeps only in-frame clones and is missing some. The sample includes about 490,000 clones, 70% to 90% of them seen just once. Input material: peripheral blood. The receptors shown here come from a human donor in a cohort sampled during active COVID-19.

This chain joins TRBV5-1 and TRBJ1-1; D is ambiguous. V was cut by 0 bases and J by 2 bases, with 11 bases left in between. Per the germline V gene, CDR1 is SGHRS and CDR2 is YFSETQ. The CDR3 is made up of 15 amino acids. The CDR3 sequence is CASSLEQQDNTEAFF. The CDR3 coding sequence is TGCGCCAGCAGCTTGGAACAGCAGGATAACACTGAAGCTTTCTTT.

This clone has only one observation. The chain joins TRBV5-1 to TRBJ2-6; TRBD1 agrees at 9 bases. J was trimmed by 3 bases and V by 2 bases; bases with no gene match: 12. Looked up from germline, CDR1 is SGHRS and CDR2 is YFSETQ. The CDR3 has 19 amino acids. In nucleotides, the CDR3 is TGCGCCAGCAGCTTCTCCCGCCAAACAGGGGGCTTTGGGGCCAACGTCCTGACTTTC. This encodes CASSFSRQTGGFGANVLTF.

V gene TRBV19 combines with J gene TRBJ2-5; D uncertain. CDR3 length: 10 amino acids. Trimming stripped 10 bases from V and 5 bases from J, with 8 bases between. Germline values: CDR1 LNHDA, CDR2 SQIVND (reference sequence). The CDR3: CATWAETQYF. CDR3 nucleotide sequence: TGTGCCACCTGGGCCGAGACCCAGTACTTC.

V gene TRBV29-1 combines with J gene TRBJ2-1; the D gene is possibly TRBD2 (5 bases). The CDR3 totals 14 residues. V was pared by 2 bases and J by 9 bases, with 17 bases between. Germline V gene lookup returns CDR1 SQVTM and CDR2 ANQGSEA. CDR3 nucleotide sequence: TGCAGCGTTGAATCCAGCGGACCACGAATTGAGCAGTTCTTC. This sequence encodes CSVESSGPRIEQFF.

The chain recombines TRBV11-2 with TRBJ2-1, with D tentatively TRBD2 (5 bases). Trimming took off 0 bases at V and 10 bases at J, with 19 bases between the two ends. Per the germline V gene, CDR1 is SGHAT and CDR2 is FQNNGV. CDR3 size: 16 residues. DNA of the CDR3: TGTGCCAGCAGCTTAGATGGAGAGCGGCTATCCCGAGAGCAGTTCTTC. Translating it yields CASSLDGERLSREQFF.

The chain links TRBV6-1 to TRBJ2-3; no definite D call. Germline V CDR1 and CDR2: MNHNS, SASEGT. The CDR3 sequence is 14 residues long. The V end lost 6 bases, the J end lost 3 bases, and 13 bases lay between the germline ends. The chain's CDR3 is CASSPPSGTDTQYF. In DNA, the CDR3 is TGTGCCAGCAGCCCGCCTAGTGGGACAGATACGCAGTATTTT.

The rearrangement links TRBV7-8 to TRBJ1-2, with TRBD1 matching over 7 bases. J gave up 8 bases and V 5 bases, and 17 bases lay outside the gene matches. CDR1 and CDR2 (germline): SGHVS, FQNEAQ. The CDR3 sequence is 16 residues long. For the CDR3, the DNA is TGTGCCAGCAGCCTAGACAGGGTGGCCACAGAGGTGGGCTACACCTTC. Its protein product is CASSLDRVATEVGYTF.

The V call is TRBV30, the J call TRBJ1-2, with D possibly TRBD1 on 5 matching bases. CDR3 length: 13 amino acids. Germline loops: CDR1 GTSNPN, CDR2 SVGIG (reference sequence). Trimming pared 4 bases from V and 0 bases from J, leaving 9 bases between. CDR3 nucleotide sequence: TGTGCCTGGACAGGGCTTTCTAACTATGGCTACACCTTC. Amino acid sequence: CAWTGLSNYGYTF. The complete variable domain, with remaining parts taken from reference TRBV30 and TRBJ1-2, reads SQTIHQWPATLVQPVGSPLSLECTVEGTSNPNLYWYRQAAGRGLQLLFYSVGIGQISSEVPQNLSASRPQDRQFILSSKKLLLSDSGFYLCAWTGLSNYGYTFGSGTRLTVV.

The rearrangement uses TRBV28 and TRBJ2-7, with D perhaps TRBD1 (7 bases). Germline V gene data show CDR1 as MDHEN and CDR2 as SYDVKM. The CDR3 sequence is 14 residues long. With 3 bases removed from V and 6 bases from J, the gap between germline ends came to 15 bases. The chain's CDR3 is CASSFAGGWGEQYF. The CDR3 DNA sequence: TGTGCCAGCAGTTTCGCAGGGGGGTGGGGCGAGCAGTACTTC.

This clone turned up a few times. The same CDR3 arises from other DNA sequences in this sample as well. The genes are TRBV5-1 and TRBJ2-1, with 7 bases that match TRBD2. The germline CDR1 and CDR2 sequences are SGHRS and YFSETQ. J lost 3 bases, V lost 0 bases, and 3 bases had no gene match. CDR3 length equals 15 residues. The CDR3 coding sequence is TGCGCCAGCAGCTTGGGCGGGAGAGGCTACAATGAGCAGTTCTTC. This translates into CASSLGGRGYNEQFF.

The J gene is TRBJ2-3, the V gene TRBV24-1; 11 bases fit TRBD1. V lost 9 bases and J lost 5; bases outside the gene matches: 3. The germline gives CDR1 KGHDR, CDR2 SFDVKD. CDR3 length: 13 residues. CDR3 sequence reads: CATSGTGGDTQYF. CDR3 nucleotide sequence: TGTGCCACCTCTGGGACAGGGGGAGATACGCAGTATTTT.

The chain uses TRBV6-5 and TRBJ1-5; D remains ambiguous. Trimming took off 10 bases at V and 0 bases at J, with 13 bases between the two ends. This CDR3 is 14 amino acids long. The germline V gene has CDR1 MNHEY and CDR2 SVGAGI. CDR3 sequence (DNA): TGTGCCACGGCCTCGGGTAATAGCAATCAGCCCCAGCATTTT. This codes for CATASGNSNQPQHF.

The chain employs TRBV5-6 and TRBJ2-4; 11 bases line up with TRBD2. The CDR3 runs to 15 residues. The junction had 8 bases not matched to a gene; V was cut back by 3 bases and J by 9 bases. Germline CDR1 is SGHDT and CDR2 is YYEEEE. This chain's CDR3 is CASSSGVAGGSIQYF. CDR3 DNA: TGTGCCAGCAGCTCTGGGGTAGCGGGAGGGAGCATTCAGTACTTC.

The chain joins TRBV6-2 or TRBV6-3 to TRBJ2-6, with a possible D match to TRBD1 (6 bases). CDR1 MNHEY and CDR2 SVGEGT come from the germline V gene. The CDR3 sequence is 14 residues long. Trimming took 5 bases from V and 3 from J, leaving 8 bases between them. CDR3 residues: CASSRDNGANVLTF. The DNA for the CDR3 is TGTGCCAGCAGTCGGGACAATGGGGCCAACGTCCTGACTTTC.

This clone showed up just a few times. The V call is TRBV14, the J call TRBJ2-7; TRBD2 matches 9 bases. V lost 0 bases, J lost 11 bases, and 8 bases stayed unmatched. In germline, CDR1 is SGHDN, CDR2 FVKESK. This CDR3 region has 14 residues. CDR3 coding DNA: TGTGCCAGCAGCCAAGATTGGGCGGGAGGGCCGGAGTACTTC. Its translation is CASSQDWAGGPEYF.

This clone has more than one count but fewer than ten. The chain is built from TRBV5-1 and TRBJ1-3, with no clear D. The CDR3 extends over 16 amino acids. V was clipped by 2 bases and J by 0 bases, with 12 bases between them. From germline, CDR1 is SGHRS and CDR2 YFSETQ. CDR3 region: CASSLQTVSSGNTIYF. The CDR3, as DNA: TGCGCCAGCAGCTTACAGACGGTGAGCTCTGGAAACACCATATATTTT.

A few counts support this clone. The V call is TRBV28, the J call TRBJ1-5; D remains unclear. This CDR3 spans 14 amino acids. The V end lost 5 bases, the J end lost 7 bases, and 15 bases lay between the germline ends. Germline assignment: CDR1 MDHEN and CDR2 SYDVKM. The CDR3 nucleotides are TGTGCCAGCAGTGATATCCCCGAAAGCCAGCCCCAGCATTTT. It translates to CASSDIPESQPQHF.

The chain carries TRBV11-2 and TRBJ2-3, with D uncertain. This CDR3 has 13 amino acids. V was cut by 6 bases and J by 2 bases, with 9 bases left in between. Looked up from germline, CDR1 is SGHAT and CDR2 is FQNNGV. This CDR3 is CASRQYTTDTQYF. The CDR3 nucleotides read TGTGCCAGCAGGCAGTACACCACAGATACGCAGTATTTT.

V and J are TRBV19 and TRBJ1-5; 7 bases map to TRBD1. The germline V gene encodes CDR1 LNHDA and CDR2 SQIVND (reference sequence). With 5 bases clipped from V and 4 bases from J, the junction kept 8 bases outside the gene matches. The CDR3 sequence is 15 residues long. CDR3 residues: CASSFGNRGNQPQHF. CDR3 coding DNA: TGTGCCAGTAGTTTCGGAAACAGGGGAAATCAGCCCCAGCATTTT.

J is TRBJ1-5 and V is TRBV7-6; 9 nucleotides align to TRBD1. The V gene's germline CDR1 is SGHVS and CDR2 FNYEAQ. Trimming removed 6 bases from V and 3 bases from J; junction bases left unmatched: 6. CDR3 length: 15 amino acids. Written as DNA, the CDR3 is TGTGCCAGCAGTTTACAGGGGGCGGACAATCAGCCCCAGCATTTT. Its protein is CASSLQGADNQPQHF. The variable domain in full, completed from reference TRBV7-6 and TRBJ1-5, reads GAGVSQSPRYKVTKRGQDVALRCDPISGHVSLYWYRQALGQGPEFLTYFNYEAQQDKSGLPNDRFSAERPEGSISTLTIQRTEQRDSAMYRCASSLQGADNQPQHFGDGTRLSIL.

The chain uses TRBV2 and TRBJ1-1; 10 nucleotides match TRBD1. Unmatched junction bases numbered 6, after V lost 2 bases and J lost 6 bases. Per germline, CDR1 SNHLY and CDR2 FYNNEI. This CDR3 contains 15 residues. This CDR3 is CASSETDRGGSEAFF. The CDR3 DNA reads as TGTGCCAGCAGTGAAACGGACAGGGGGGGGTCTGAAGCTTTCTTT.

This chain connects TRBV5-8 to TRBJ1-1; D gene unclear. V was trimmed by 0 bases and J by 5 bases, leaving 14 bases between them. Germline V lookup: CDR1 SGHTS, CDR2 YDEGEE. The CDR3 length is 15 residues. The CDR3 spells CASSLGVAGWTEAFF. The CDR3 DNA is TGTGCCAGCAGCTTGGGGGTGGCGGGGTGGACTGAAGCTTTCTTT.

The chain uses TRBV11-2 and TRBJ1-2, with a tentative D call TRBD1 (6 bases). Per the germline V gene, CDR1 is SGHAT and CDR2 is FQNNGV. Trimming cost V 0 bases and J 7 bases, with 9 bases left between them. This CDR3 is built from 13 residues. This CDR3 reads CASSLEGAGGYTF. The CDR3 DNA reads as TGTGCCAGCAGCTTAGAGGGGGCAGGTGGCTACACCTTC.

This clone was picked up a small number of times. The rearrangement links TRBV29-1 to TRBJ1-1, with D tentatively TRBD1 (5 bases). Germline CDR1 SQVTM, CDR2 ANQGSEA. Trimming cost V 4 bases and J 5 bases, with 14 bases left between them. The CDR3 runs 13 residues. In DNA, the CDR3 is TGCAGCGTTGGCCTGGGCAGGGCGACTGAAGCTTTCTTT. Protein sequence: CSVGLGRATEAFF.

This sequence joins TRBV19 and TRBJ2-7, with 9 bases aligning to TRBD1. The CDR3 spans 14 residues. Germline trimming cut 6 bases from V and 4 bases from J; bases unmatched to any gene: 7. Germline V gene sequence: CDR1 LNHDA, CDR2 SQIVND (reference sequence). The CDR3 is CASRRTGEAYEQYF. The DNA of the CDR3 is TGTGCCAGTAGAAGGACAGGGGAGGCTTACGAGCAGTACTTC.

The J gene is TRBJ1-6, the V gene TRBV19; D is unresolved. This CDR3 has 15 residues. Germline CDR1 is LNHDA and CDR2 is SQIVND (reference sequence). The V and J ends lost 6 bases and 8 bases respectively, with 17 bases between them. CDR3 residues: CASSTRPTPDSPLHF. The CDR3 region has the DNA TGTGCCAGTAGCACTAGACCGACGCCGGATTCACCCCTCCACTTT.

CDR3 residues: CATRGDDSPLHF. DNA of the CDR3: TGTGCCACTCGGGGGGATGATTCACCCCTCCACTTT. V is TRBV2 and J is TRBJ1-6; a weak D match, TRBD1 (5 bases). The CDR3 contains 12 residues. Trimming left V 10 bases short and J 8 bases short, with 12 bases between. CDR1 and CDR2 (germline): SNHLY, FYNNEI.

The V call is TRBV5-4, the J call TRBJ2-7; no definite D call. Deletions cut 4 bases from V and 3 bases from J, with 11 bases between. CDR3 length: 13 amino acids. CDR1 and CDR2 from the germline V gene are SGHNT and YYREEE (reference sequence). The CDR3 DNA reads TGTGCCAGCAGCGCCCACCCACTCTACGAGCAGTACTTC. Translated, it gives CASSAHPLYEQYF.

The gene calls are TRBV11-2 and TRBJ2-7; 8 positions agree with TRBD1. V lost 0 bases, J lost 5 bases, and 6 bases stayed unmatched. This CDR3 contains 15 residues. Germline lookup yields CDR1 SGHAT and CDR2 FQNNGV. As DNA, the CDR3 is TGTGCCAGCAGCTTAGATGCCAGGGGGCTGGACGAGCAGTACTTC. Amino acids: CASSLDARGLDEQYF. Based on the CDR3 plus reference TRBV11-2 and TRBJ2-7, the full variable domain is EAGVAQSPRYKIIEKRQSVAFWCNPISGHATLYWYQQILGQGPKLLIQFQNNGVVDDSQLPKDRFSAERLKGVDSTLKIQPAKLEDSAVYLCASSLDARGLDEQYFGPGTRLTVT.

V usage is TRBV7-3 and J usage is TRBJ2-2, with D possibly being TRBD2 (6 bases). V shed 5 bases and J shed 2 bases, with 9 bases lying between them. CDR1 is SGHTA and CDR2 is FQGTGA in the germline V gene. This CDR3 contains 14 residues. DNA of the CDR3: TGTGCCAGCAGCGCGGGACGCAACACCGGGGAGCTGTTTTTT. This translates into CASSAGRNTGELFF.

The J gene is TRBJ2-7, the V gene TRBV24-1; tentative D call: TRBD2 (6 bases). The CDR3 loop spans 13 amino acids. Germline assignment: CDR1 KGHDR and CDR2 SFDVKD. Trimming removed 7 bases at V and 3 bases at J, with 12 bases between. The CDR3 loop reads CATSGSPHYEQYF. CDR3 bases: TGTGCCACCAGCGGGAGTCCCCACTACGAGCAGTACTTC.

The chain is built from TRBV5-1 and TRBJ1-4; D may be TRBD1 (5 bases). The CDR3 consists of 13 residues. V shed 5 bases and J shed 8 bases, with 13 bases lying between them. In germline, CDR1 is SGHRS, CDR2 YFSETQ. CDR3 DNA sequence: TGCGCCAGCAGAACGGGGGGAACCGAAAAACTGTTTTTT. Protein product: CASRTGGTEKLFF. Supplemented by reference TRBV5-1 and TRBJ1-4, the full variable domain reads KAGVTQTPRYLIKTRGQQVTLSCSPISGHRSVSWYQQTPGQGLQFLFEYFSETQRNKGNFPGRFSGRQFSNSRSEMNVSTLELGDSALYLCASRTGGTEKLFFGSGTQLSVL.